This passage covers 14 T cell receptor beta chains from one sample sequenced in a study of PD-L1 blockade in urothelial cancer. The table came from immunoSEQ multiplex PCR; TCRdb's copy has only in-frame clones and leaves some out. This sample has 100,000 or so clones; about 91% occur once, and the top ten carry 0.75% to 0.95%. The sample in question was PBMCs, obtained around atezolizumab (anti-PD-L1) treatment. These TCRs come from a woman older than 75 with urothelial cancer.

This chain links TRBV20-1 with TRBJ1-5; TRBD1 might be the D (6 bases). The CDR3 sequence is 11 residues long. The ends were cut back, 4 bases at V and 7 bases at J, with 8 bases in the middle. CDR1 and CDR2 (germline): DFQATT, SNEGSKA (reference sequence). Written as DNA, the CDR3 is TGCAGTGCTAAAAGGGGGCAGCCCCAGCATTTT. The encoded protein is CSAKRGQPQHF.

The chain links TRBV5-4 to TRBJ1-1; D remains unclear. The CDR3 extends over 15 amino acids. The germline CDR1 and CDR2 sequences are SGHNT and YYREEE (reference sequence). V shed 3 bases and J shed 5 bases, with 17 bases lying between them. CDR3 sequence: CASSSTWVSGTEAFF. The CDR3 nucleotides are TGTGCCAGCAGCTCTACGTGGGTATCGGGTACTGAAGCTTTCTTT.

The chain is built from TRBV19 and TRBJ2-3; D ambiguous. Germline V gives CDR1 LNHDA, CDR2 SQIVND (reference sequence). The V end was cut by 6 bases, the J end by 1 base, with 11 bases between. This CDR3 has 14 amino acids. The CDR3 nucleotides are TGTGCCAGTAGCGGCCTCGGAGGCACAGATACGCAGTATTTT. It codes for CASSGLGGTDTQYF. Based on the CDR3 plus reference TRBV19 and TRBJ2-3, the full variable domain is DGGITQSPKYLFRKEGQNVTLSCEQNLNHDAMYWYRQDPGQGLRLIYYSQIVNDFQKGDIAEGYSVSREKKESFPLTVTSAQKNPTAFYLCASSGLGGTDTQYFGPGTRLTVL.

The chain links TRBV30 to TRBJ1-2; D might be TRBD1 (6 bases). The CDR3 length is 16 residues. Germline V gene lookup returns CDR1 GTSNPN and CDR2 SVGIG (reference sequence). Trimming left V 0 bases short and J 4 bases short, with 18 bases between. The CDR3 protein is CAWSVQRGGEGYGYTF. The CDR3, as DNA: TGTGCCTGGAGTGTACAAAGGGGGGGCGAGGGCTATGGCTACACCTTC. Using reference TRBV30 and TRBJ1-2 for the parts outside the CDR3, the full variable domain is SQTIHQWPATLVQPVGSPLSLECTVEGTSNPNLYWYRQAAGRGLQLLFYSVGIGQISSEVPQNLSASRPQDRQFILSSKKLLLSDSGFYLCAWSVQRGGEGYGYTFGSGTRLTVV.

This clone occurred once. The chain joins TRBV4-2 to TRBJ2-1; D is ambiguous. The germline V gene encodes CDR1 LGHNA and CDR2 YNFKEQ. The length of the CDR3 is 15 residues. Trimming took off 0 bases at V and 9 bases at J, with 15 bases between the two ends. CDR3 DNA: TGTGCCAGCAGCCAAGAAATACTTACTAATGGTGAGCAGTTCTTC. It specifies CASSQEILTNGEQFF.

The CDR3 protein is CAWSDTGHMRRPQHF. Written as DNA, the CDR3 is TGTGCCTGGAGTGACACAGGACACATGAGAAGGCCCCAGCATTTT. V usage is TRBV30 and J usage is TRBJ1-5, with D possibly matching TRBD1 (5 bases). Per germline, CDR1 GTSNPN and CDR2 SVGIG (reference sequence). There are 15 residues in the CDR3. V lost 1 base and J 9 bases, leaving 19 bases between the germline ends.

This clone appeared a single time. The V gene is TRBV30, the J gene TRBJ1-5; 8 bases align to TRBD1. The CDR3 totals 16 residues. The germline CDR1 and CDR2 sequences are GTSNPN and SVGIG (reference sequence). Trimming cost V 0 bases and J 0 bases; bases outside gene matches: 4. CDR3 loop: CAWSVGTGLSNQPQHF. CDR3 DNA: TGTGCCTGGAGTGTTGGGACAGGCCTTAGCAATCAGCCCCAGCATTTT. Full variable domain (remainder filled in from reference TRBV30 and TRBJ1-5): SQTIHQWPATLVQPVGSPLSLECTVEGTSNPNLYWYRQAAGRGLQLLFYSVGIGQISSEVPQNLSASRPQDRQFILSSKKLLLSDSGFYLCAWSVGTGLSNQPQHFGDGTRLSIL.

This clone was counted a few times. This sequence joins TRBV28 and TRBJ2-7; D unresolved. This CDR3 is 11 amino acids long. V lost 7 bases, J lost 3 bases, and 7 bases lay in between. Germline CDR1 is MDHEN and CDR2 is SYDVKM. CDR3: CASKADYEQYF. The CDR3 DNA reads as TGTGCCAGCAAAGCCGACTACGAGCAGTACTTC.

The chain carries TRBV5-4 and TRBJ2-7; 9 bases match TRBD1. After removal of 3 bases from V and 5 bases from J, the junction contained 9 bases not matched to a gene. This CDR3 is built from 15 residues. Germline V gene data show CDR1 as SGHNT and CDR2 as YYREEE (reference sequence). The CDR3 here is CASSSGQGKFDEQYF. CDR3 DNA: TGTGCCAGCAGCTCCGGACAGGGGAAATTTGACGAGCAGTACTTC.

The chain links TRBV19 to TRBJ1-1, with D uncertain. Germline CDR1 LNHDA, CDR2 SQIVND (reference sequence). The CDR3 has 16 amino acids. The V gene lost 3 bases and the J gene lost 3 bases, with 17 bases spanning the gap. The CDR3 coding sequence is TGTGCCAGTAGTATTCCCAGGACTCAGAGATACACTGAAGCTTTCTTT. It specifies CASSIPRTQRYTEAFF.

The V call is TRBV28, the J call TRBJ2-1, with 13 bases that match TRBD2. V lost 7 bases and J lost 8; bases outside the gene matches: 11. The CDR3 covers 16 residues. The germline CDR1 and CDR2 sequences are MDHEN and SYDVKM. The CDR3 DNA is TGTGCCAGCACCCCAACTAGCGGGAGGGTTAGGGATGAGCAGTTCTTC. This sequence encodes CASTPTSGRVRDEQFF.

The V gene is TRBV5-4, the J gene TRBJ2-3; TRBD2 matches 8 bases. V lost 4 bases, J lost 3 bases, and 10 bases stayed unmatched. The CDR3 totals 16 residues. Germline assignment: CDR1 SGHNT and CDR2 YYREEE (reference sequence). CDR3 nucleotides: TGTGCCAGCAGCCCCTATGGCGGGGGGCGGACAGATACGCAGTATTTT. This sequence encodes CASSPYGGGRTDTQYF.

The chain uses TRBV18 and TRBJ2-3, with TRBD1 as a possible D gene (5 bases). V lost 2 bases and J 0 bases, leaving 9 bases between the germline ends. From germline, CDR1 is KGHSH and CDR2 LQKENI. This CDR3 has 15 residues. The CDR3 DNA is TGTGCCAGCTCACCATTCGGACAAAGCACAGATACGCAGTATTTT. It translates to CASSPFGQSTDTQYF.

CDR3 sequence: CASIRDFRPTDTQYF. For the CDR3, the DNA is TGTGCCAGCATTCGGGACTTCCGACCCACAGATACGCAGTATTTT. V and J are TRBV2 and TRBJ2-3, with TRBD2 as a possible D gene (6 bases). Germline CDR1 is SNHLY and CDR2 is FYNNEI. Trimming removed 7 bases from V and 2 bases from J, with 16 bases in between. There are 15 residues in the CDR3.